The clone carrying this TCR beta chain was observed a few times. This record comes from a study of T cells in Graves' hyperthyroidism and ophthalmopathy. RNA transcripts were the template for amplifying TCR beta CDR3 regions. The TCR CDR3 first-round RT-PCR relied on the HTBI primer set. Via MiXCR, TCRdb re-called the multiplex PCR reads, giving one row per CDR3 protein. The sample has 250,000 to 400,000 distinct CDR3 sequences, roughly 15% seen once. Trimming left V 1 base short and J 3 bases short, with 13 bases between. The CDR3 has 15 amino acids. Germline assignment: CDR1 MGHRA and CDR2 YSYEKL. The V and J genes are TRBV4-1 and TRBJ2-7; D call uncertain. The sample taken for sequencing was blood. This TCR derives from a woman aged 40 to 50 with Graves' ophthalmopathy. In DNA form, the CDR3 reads TGCGCCAGCAGCCAAGTTCTGTCTTACCTCTACGAGCAGTACTTC. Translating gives CASSQVLSYLYEQYF.